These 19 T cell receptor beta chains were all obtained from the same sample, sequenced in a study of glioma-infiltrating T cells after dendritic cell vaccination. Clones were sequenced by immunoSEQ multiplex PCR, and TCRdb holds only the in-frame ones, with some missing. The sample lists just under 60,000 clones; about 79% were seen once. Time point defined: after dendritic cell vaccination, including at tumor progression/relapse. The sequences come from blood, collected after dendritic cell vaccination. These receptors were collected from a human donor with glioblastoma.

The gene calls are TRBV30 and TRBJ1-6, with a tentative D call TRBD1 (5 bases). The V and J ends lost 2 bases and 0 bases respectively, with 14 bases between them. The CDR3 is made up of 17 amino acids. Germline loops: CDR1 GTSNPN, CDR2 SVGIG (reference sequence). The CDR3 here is CAWSFGGGSSYNSPLHF. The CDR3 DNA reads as TGTGCCTGGAGTTTCGGCGGGGGGAGCTCCTATAATTCACCCCTCCACTTT.

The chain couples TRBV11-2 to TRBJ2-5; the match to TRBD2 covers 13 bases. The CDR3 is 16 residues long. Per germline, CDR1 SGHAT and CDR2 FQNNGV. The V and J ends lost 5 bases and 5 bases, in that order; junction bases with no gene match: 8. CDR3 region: CASSQGTSGEMETQYF. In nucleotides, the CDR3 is TGTGCCAGCAGCCAAGGGACTAGCGGGGAAATGGAGACCCAGTACTTC. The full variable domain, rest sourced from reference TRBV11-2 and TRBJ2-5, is EAGVAQSPRYKIIEKRQSVAFWCNPISGHATLYWYQQILGQGPKLLIQFQNNGVVDDSQLPKDRFSAERLKGVDSTLKIQPAKLEDSAVYLCASSQGTSGEMETQYFGPGTRLLVL.

The CDR3 region is CASSLDTYNNYEQYF. As DNA, the CDR3 is TGCGCCAGCAGCTTGGACACGTACAATAACTACGAGCAGTACTTC. V usage is TRBV5-1 and J usage is TRBJ2-7, with D unresolved. V was pared by 0 bases and J by 3 bases, with 13 bases between. Germline CDR1 is SGHRS and CDR2 is YFSETQ. The CDR3 contains 15 residues.

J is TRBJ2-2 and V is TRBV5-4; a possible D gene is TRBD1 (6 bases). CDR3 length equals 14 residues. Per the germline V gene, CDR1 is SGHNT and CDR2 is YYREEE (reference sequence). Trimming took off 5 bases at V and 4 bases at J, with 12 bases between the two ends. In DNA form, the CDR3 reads TGTGCCAGCAGACCTCAGGGGTTCACCGGGGAGCTGTTTTTT. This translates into CASRPQGFTGELFF.

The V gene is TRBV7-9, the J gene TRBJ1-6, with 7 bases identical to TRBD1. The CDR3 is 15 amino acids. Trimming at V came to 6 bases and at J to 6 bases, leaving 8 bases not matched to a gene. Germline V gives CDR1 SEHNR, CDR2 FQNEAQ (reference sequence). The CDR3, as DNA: TGTGCCAGCAGTCGTAACAGGGGTGGTAATTCACCCCTCCACTTT. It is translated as CASSRNRGGNSPLHF.

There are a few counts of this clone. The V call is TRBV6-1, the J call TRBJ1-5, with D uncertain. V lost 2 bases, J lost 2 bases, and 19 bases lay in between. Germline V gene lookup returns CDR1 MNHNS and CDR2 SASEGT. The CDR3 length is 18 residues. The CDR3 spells CASSESFGVGLGNQPQHF. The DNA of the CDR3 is TGTGCCAGCAGTGAATCCTTCGGGGTTGGTCTCGGCAATCAGCCCCAGCATTTT.

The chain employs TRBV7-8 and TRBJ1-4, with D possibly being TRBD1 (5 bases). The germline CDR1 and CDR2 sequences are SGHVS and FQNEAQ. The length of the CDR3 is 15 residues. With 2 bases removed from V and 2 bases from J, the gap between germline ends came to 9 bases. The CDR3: CASSLRGSTNEKLFF. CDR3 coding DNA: TGTGCCAGCAGCTTACGGGGGTCCACTAATGAAAAACTGTTTTTT.

CDR3 in DNA: TGTGCCTGGAGGACAGGGGGACCGAACACTGAAGCTTTCTTT. It yields the protein CAWRTGGPNTEAFF. V gene TRBV30 combines with J gene TRBJ1-1; 9 positions agree with TRBD1. Germline CDR1 reads GTSNPN; CDR2 reads SVGIG (reference sequence). With V trimmed by 3 bases and J by 1 base, 3 bases remained unmatched. The length of the CDR3 is 14 residues.

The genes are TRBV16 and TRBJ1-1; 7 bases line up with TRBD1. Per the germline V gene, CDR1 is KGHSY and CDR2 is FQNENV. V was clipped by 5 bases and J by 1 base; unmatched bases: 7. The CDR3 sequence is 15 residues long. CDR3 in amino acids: CASSGPRGKNTEAFF. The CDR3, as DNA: TGTGCCAGCAGCGGACCCAGGGGGAAGAACACTGAAGCTTTCTTT.

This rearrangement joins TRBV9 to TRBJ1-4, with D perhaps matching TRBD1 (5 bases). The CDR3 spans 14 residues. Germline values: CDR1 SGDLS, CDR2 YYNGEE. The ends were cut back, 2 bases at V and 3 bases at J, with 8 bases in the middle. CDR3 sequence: CASSVAGANEKLFF. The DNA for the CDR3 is TGTGCCAGCAGCGTCGCGGGGGCTAATGAAAAACTGTTTTTT.

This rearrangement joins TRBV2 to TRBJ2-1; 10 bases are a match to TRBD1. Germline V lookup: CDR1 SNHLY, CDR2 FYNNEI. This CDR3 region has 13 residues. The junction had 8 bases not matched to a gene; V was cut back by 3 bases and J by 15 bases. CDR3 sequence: CASSEEGQGMGFF. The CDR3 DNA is TGTGCCAGCAGTGAGGAGGGACAGGGGATGGGGTTCTTC. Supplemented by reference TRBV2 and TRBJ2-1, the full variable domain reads EPEVTQTPSHQVTQMGQEVILRCVPISNHLYFYWYRQILGQKVEFLVSFYNNEISEKSEIFDDQFSVERPDGSNFTLKIRSTKLEDSAMYFCASSEEGQGMGFFGPGTRLTVL.

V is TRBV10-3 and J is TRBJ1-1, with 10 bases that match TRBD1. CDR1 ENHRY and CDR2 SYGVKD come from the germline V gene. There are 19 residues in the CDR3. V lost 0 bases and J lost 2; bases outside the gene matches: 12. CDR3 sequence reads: CAISESSGTGALSNTEAFF. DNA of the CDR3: TGTGCCATCAGTGAGTCGTCCGGGACAGGGGCCCTTTCAAACACTGAAGCTTTCTTT.

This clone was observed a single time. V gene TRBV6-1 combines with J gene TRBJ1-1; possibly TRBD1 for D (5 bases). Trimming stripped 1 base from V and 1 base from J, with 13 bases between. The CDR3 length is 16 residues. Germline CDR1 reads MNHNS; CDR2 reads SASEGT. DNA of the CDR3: TGTGCCAGCAGTGAAGACCCTTGGGGCTCGAACACTGAAGCTTTCTTT. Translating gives CASSEDPWGSNTEAFF.

CDR3 nucleotides: TGTGCCAGCAGCTTATTGAGGTACACTGAAGCTTTCTTT. Translating gives CASSLLRYTEAFF. The chain recombines TRBV11-3 with TRBJ1-1; no firm D call. V lost 2 bases and J lost 3, with 7 bases in between. Germline CDR1 reads SGHNT; CDR2 reads YENEEA. This CDR3 is built from 13 residues. Full variable domain (remainder filled in from reference TRBV11-3 and TRBJ1-1): EAGVVQSPRYKIIEKKQPVAFWCNPISGHNTLYWYLQNLGQGPELLIRYENEEAVDDSQLPKDRFSAERLKGVDSTLKIQPAELGDSAVYLCASSLLRYTEAFFGQGTRLTVV.

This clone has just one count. The CDR3 DNA follows: TGCGCCAGCAGCTATGCCGTAGCGGGGGGAGGGAATGAGCAGTTCTTC. Protein sequence: CASSYAVAGGGNEQFF. The chain has TRBV5-1 and TRBJ2-1; 10 positions agree with TRBD2. Germline assignment: CDR1 SGHRS and CDR2 YFSETQ. The CDR3 length is 16 residues. J lost 7 bases, V lost 3 bases, and 10 bases had no gene match.

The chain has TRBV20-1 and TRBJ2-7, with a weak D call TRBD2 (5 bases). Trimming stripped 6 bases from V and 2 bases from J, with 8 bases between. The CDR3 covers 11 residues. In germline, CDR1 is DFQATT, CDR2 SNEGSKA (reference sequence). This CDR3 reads CSAHGTYEQYF. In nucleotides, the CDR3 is TGCAGTGCCCACGGGACCTACGAGCAGTACTTC.

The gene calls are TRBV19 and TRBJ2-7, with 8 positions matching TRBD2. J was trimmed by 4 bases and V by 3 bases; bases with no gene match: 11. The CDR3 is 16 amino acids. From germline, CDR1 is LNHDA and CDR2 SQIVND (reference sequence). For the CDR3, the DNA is TGTGCCAGTAGTATCCGGGCCAGCGGGGGCCTTTACGAGCAGTACTTC. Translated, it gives CASSIRASGGLYEQYF.

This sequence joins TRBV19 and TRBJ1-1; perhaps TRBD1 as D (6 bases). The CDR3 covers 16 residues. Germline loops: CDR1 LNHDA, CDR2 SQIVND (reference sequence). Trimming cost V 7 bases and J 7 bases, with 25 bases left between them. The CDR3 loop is CASTSLRGGGGFEAFF. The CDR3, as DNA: TGTGCCAGTACCTCCCTAAGGGGGGGCGGTGGGTTTGAAGCTTTCTTT. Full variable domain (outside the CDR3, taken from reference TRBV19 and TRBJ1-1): DGGITQSPKYLFRKEGQNVTLSCEQNLNHDAMYWYRQDPGQGLRLIYYSQIVNDFQKGDIAEGYSVSREKKESFPLTVTSAQKNPTAFYLCASTSLRGGGGFEAFFGQGTRLTVV.

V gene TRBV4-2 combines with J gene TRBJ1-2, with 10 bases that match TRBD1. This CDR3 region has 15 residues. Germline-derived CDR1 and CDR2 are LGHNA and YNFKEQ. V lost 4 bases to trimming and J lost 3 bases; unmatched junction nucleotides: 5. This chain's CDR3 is CASSRGQGEYYGYTF. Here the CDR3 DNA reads TGTGCCAGCAGCCGTGGACAGGGGGAGTACTATGGCTACACCTTC.